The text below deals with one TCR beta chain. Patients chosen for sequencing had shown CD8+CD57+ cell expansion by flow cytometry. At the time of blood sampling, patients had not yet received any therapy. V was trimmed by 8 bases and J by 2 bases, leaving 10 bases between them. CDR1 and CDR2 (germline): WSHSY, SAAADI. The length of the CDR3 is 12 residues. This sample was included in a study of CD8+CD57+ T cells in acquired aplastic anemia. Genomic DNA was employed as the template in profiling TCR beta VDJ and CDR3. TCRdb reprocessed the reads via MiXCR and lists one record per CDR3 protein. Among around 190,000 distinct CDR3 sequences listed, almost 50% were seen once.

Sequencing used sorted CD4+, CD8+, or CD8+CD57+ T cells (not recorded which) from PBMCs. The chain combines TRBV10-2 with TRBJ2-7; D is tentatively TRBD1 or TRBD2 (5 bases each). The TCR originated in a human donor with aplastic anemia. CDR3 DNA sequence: TGCGCCAGCCGGGACCTCACCTACGAGCAGTACTTC. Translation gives CASRDLTYEQYF.